What follows describes a single T cell receptor (beta chain). The CDR3 spans 15 residues. Trimming left V 2 bases short and J 4 bases short, with 12 bases between. Germline CDR1 and CDR2: LGHNA and YSLEER. Source study methods: Researchers report that nucleated cell counts were estimated from reference gene primer amplification. Measured with immunoSEQ multiplex PCR; TCRdb has only the in-frame clones, and not every one. V and J calls and clone size are copied from that table; D and trimming were computed from the DNA. The sample holds some 140,000 clones; approximately 84% are singletons and the top ten take about 18%. This entry belongs to a study of blood T cell repertoires in COVID-19. Study information: Material from acute and convalescent COVID-19 was sourced from the United States, Italy and Spain. In each case, the material was cDNA or gDNA derived from T cells, B-cell-depleted T cells, or PBMCs.

The sequenced material came from peripheral blood. This chain connects TRBV4-3 to TRBJ2-1, with no clear D. The sequence was obtained from an elderly woman with acute or convalescent COVID-19. The CDR3 bases are TGCGCCAGCAGCCAATTGGCCCTGAAATACAATGAGCAGTTCTTC. Residues: CASSQLALKYNEQFF.